These 22 T cell receptor beta chains were all obtained from the same sample, sequenced in a study of metastatic and nonmetastatic thyroid tumors. Each patient came to thyroid surgery without any prior treatment (of any kind). TCRdb reprocessed the PCR reads via MiXCR. The data hold roughly 70,000 clones, with roughly 18% observed a single time. Sample: blood. Receptor source: a female donor with papillary thyroid cancer or a benign thyroid nodule (not recorded which). Some clones in this sample may be carry-over from other donors' samples.

V gene TRBV30 combines with J gene TRBJ1-5, with D maybe TRBD1 (5 bases). The CDR3 runs 14 residues. V shed 1 base and J shed 4 bases, with 11 bases lying between them. The germline V gene has CDR1 GTSNPN and CDR2 SVGIG (reference sequence). This CDR3 reads CAWSGDGNNQPQHF. As DNA, the CDR3 is TGTGCCTGGAGTGGGGACGGTAATAATCAGCCCCAGCATTTT.

CDR3 region: CASSLVGGDTEAFF. The CDR3 nucleotides read TGTGCCAGCAGCTTAGTGGGAGGAGACACTGAAGCTTTCTTT. The chain joins TRBV7-9 to TRBJ1-1; no firm D call. This CDR3 is built from 14 residues. Between the trimmed V and J ends, which lost 1 base and 3 bases, there was a span of 9 bases. The germline CDR1 and CDR2 sequences are SEHNR and FQNEAQ (reference sequence).

The V gene is TRBV18, the J gene TRBJ2-5, with unresolved D. The ends were cut back, 1 base at V and 1 base at J, with 4 bases in the middle. The length of the CDR3 is 13 residues. Germline V lookup: CDR1 KGHSH, CDR2 LQKENI. Here the CDR3 reads CASSPHAQETQYF. The CDR3 coding sequence is TGTGCCAGCTCACCACACGCCCAAGAGACCCAGTACTTC.

V gene TRBV4-1 combines with J gene TRBJ2-7; 8 positions agree with TRBD1. This CDR3 comprises 15 residues. The germline CDR1 and CDR2 sequences are MGHRA and YSYEKL. Trimming took 4 bases from V and 2 from J; bases not matched to a gene: 7. The CDR3 DNA follows: TGCGCCAGCAGCCGTCGGACAGGGAGGACCTACGAGCAGTACTTC. Its translation is CASSRRTGRTYEQYF.

This clone was observed many times. V gene TRBV11-2 combines with J gene TRBJ1-1; 8 bases fit TRBD1. There are 13 residues in the CDR3. Trimming removed 3 bases from V and 6 bases from J; junction bases left unmatched: 3. Germline CDR1 is SGHAT and CDR2 is FQNNGV. CDR3 nucleotides: TGTGCCAGCAGCTTCGGGGGACAGGCTGAAGCTTTCTTT. The encoded protein is CASSFGGQAEAFF.

The rearrangement joins TRBV16 to TRBJ1-2; D gene unclear. This CDR3 comprises 15 residues. Trimming took 0 bases from V and 4 from J, leaving 12 bases between them. The germline V gene encodes CDR1 KGHSY and CDR2 FQNENV. The CDR3 here is CASSQSARGGYGYTF. DNA of the CDR3: TGTGCCAGCAGCCAATCGGCGAGAGGCGGCTATGGCTACACCTTC. Filled out from reference TRBV16 and TRBJ1-2, the complete variable domain reads GEEVAQTPKHLVRGEGQKAKLYCAPIKGHSYVFWYQQVLKNEFKFLISFQNENVFDETGMPKERFSAKCLPNSPCSLEIQATKLEDSAVYFCASSQSARGGYGYTFGSGTRLTVV.

Many counts were recorded for this clone. The V call is TRBV7-9, the J call TRBJ2-7, with 10 bases fitting TRBD1. V lost 7 bases, J lost 4 bases, and 10 bases stayed unmatched. The CDR3 loop spans 15 amino acids. Germline V gives CDR1 SEHNR, CDR2 FQNEAQ (reference sequence). CDR3 nucleotide sequence: TGTGCCAGCAATACTCCGGGACAGGGGAAGTACGAGCAGTACTTC. Its protein product is CASNTPGQGKYEQYF.

Worth noting for this clone: Possible read error: a much larger clone is one base away. Other DNA sequences in the same sample also yield this CDR3. This chain links TRBV30 with TRBJ2-2; TRBD2 matches 8 bases. The CDR3 runs 14 residues. V shed 4 bases, J shed 7 bases, and the junction held 8 bases outside the gene matches. The V gene's germline CDR1 is GTSNPN and CDR2 SVGIG (reference sequence). DNA for the CDR3: TGTGCCTGGAATGCCGGGACTAGTGGCGGGGAGCTGTTTTTT. This sequence encodes CAWNAGTSGGELFF.

J is TRBJ2-3 and V is TRBV6-1; no clear D gene. V gave up 4 bases and J gave up 2 bases, with 10 bases separating them. The germline V gene has CDR1 MNHNS and CDR2 SASEGT. This CDR3 is 14 amino acids long. In nucleotides, the CDR3 is TGTGCCAGCAGTGTTATCGTTTCCACAGATACGCAGTATTTT. Its translation is CASSVIVSTDTQYF.

The chain employs TRBV20-1 and TRBJ2-7; D ambiguous. CDR1 and CDR2 from the germline V gene are DFQATT and SNEGSKA (reference sequence). The CDR3 runs to 11 residues. Trimming took off 6 bases at V and 4 bases at J, with 10 bases between the two ends. In DNA form, the CDR3 reads TGCAGTGCCTCGGACCTTTACGAGCAGTACTTC. Protein product: CSASDLYEQYF.

This clone was observed many times. The chain carries TRBV5-1 and TRBJ2-1; 9 bases line up with TRBD2. V was clipped by 1 base and J by 4 bases; unmatched bases: 9. The CDR3 loop spans 17 amino acids. Germline V lookup: CDR1 SGHRS, CDR2 YFSETQ. CDR3 in amino acids: CASSLSAGGTPYNEQFF. The CDR3 region has the DNA TGCGCCAGCAGCTTGTCCGCGGGAGGGACCCCTTACAATGAGCAGTTCTTC.

Many counts were recorded for this clone. V usage is TRBV20-1 and J usage is TRBJ1-1; no clear D. This CDR3 comprises 12 residues. Germline V CDR1 and CDR2: DFQATT, SNEGSKA (reference sequence). V gave up 4 bases and J gave up 1 base, with 7 bases separating them. CDR3 residues: CSATDSNTEAFF. The CDR3 nucleotides read TGCAGTGCTACGGACTCGAACACTGAAGCTTTCTTT.

In its sample, this clone was seen many times. This chain links TRBV14 with TRBJ2-2; TRBD2 is a possible D gene (5 bases). Germline assignment: CDR1 SGHDN and CDR2 FVKESK. Trimming left V 1 base short and J 1 base short, with 13 bases between. This CDR3 region has 17 residues. CDR3 sequence: CASSQGVFGVNTGELFF. Here the CDR3 DNA reads TGTGCCAGCAGCCAAGGAGTTTTCGGGGTGAACACCGGGGAGCTGTTTTTT.

J is TRBJ2-7 and V is TRBV25-1; 8 nucleotides match TRBD2. This CDR3 has 17 amino acids. V trimming: 3 bases; J trimming: 5 bases; junction bases outside the gene matches: 15. Germline V gene lookup returns CDR1 MGHDK and CDR2 SYGVNS. The CDR3 DNA reads as TGTGCCAGCAGTGATAACCCGGGAGCGGGAGATATCCACGAGCAGTACTTC. It is translated as CASSDNPGAGDIHEQYF.

At least ten counts were recorded for this clone. This chain links TRBV12-3 or TRBV12-4 with TRBJ1-5; tentatively, D is TRBD1 (6 bases). The CDR3 has 13 residues. V was cut by 4 bases and J by 7 bases, with 11 bases left in between. The CDR3 DNA is TGTGCCAGCAGTTACGGGGGGCGGCAGCCCCAGCATTTT. It specifies CASSYGGRQPQHF.

This clone appeared a few times. This chain connects TRBV6-5 to TRBJ2-7; D is possibly TRBD1 or TRBD2 (5 bases each). There are 15 residues in the CDR3. V was trimmed by 2 bases and J by 5 bases, leaving 16 bases between them. Germline CDR1 is MNHEY and CDR2 is SVGAGI. CDR3 bases: TGTGCCAGCAGTTACAAAGGGACGGCGTTGAACGAGCAGTACTTC. Translated, it gives CASSYKGTALNEQYF.

This clone was counted many times. This chain connects TRBV7-2 to TRBJ2-1; D gene ambiguous. Germline V gene sequence: CDR1 SGHTA, CDR2 FQGNSA. V lost 0 bases and J 9 bases, leaving 9 bases between the germline ends. This CDR3 has 13 residues. CDR3 DNA sequence: TGTGCCAGCAGCTTAGCCAACTACGGTGAGCAGTTCTTC. It codes for CASSLANYGEQFF.

In this sample, this clone turned up many times. The rearrangement uses TRBV6-1 and TRBJ1-5; D gene ambiguous. The CDR3 has 13 residues. The germline V gene has CDR1 MNHNS and CDR2 SASEGT. V lost 6 bases and J lost 5, with 11 bases in between. The CDR3 loop reads CASSLQIYQPQHF. The CDR3 coding sequence is TGTGCCAGCAGCCTACAAATTTATCAGCCCCAGCATTTT.

The sample holds a few counts of this clone. The CDR3 DNA is TGTGCCAGCAGGGGGATGCTAAACACTGAAGCTTTCTTT. It codes for CASRGMLNTEAFF. This chain connects TRBV28 to TRBJ1-1; no firm D call. CDR1 MDHEN and CDR2 SYDVKM come from the germline V gene. The CDR3 runs 13 residues. V lost 6 bases to trimming and J lost 2 bases, with 10 bases between them.

This clone was observed many times. The genes are TRBV6-4 and TRBJ2-3; D unclear. The CDR3 has 15 residues. V was trimmed by 2 bases and J by 8 bases, leaving 17 bases between them. Germline loops: CDR1 MRHNA, CDR2 SNTAGT. In DNA form, the CDR3 reads TGTGCCAGCAGTGACGGGCAGAGTTTCGGAAGTACGCAGTATTTT. Its translation: CASSDGQSFGSTQYF.

This clone was recorded many times. Germline is not matched at one junction end, which may reflect a read error. The V gene is TRBV7-2, the J gene TRBJ2-7, with D hard to call. The CDR3 has 14 residues. CDR1 SGHTA and CDR2 FQGNSA come from the germline V gene. The CDR3 DNA reads as TGTGCCAGCACCTTACGGTCATTAGAAAACGAGCAGTACTTC. Its protein product is CASTLRSLENEQYF.

The chain links TRBV11-2 to TRBJ1-4; 7 nucleotides match TRBD1. This CDR3 contains 16 residues. Germline CDR1 and CDR2: SGHAT and FQNNGV. V was clipped by 5 bases and J by 0 bases; unmatched bases: 6. CDR3 in amino acids: CASSIGTVTTNEKLFF. The CDR3 nucleotides read TGTGCCAGCAGCATAGGGACAGTTACAACTAATGAAAAACTGTTTTTT.